The clone carrying this T cell receptor (beta chain) was recorded a few times. Its antigen is not known. V was cut by 2 bases and J by 4 bases, with 13 bases left in between. Germline lookup yields CDR1 KGHDR and CDR2 SFDVKD. There are 16 residues in the CDR3. This specimen belongs to a study of T cell repertoires in cytomegalovirus infection. TCRdb re-called the reads with MiXCR, one entry per CDR3 protein. The table records more than 75,000 distinct CDR3 sequences, 25% to 35% of them present only once. Sequences were derived from CD8+ T cells from cultured PBMCs, sampled from culture after CMV antigen stimulation. This sequence joins TRBV24-1 and TRBJ2-2; D not certain. This TCR was sampled from a human donor in good health (CMV status not recorded). Some clones in this sample may be carry-over from other donors' samples. As DNA, the CDR3 is TGTGCCACCAGTGATTGGAACACTCGCCCCACCGGGGAGCTGTTTTTT. It yields the protein CATSDWNTRPTGELFF.